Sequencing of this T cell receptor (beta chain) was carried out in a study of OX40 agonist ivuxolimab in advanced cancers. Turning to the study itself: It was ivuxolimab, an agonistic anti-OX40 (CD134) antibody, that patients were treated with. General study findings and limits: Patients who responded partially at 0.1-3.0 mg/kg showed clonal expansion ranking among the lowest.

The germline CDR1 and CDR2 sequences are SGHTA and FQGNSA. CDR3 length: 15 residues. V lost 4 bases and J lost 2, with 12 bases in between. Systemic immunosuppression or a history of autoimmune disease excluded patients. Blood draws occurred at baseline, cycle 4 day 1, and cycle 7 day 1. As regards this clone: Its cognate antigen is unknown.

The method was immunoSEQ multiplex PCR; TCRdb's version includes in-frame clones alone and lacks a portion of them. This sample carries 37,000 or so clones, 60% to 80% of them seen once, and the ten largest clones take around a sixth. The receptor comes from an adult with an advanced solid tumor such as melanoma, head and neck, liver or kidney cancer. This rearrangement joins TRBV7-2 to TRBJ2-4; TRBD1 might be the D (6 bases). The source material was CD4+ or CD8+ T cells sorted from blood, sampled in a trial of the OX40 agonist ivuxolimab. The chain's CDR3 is CASSSLQGPKNIQYF. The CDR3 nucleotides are TGTGCCAGCAGCTCCCTACAGGGACCCAAAAACATTCAGTACTTC.